The 7 T cell receptor beta chains reported below all come from one sample, sequenced in a study of graft-versus-host responses after intestinal transplantation. These TCRs' antigens remain unknown. Using immunoSEQ multiplex PCR, the repertoire was profiled, and TCRdb retains in-frame clones only, with some absent. This sample carries about 86,000 clones, about 88% of them seen once, and the ten largest clones take roughly 0.3%. Material: unstimulated CD4+ T cells sorted from spleen or lymph node cells, obtained before transplant. These receptors originate from a human donor who was the organ donor for an intestinal transplant.

The chain uses TRBV7-2 and TRBJ2-7; D gene unclear. The CDR3 loop spans 13 amino acids. V was shortened by 3 bases and J by 0 bases, with 6 bases between the two germline ends. CDR1 and CDR2 (germline): SGHTA, FQGNSA. The CDR3 protein is CASSLELSYEQYF. The DNA of the CDR3 is TGTGCCAGCAGCTTGGAGCTCTCCTACGAGCAGTACTTC.

The CDR3 loop is CAWRDPGTGNNEQFF. In nucleotides, the CDR3 is TGTGCCTGGAGGGACCCCGGGACAGGGAACAATGAGCAGTTCTTC. The V and J genes are TRBV30 and TRBJ2-1; 9 bases are shared with TRBD1. CDR3 size: 15 residues. V was clipped by 3 bases and J by 5 bases; unmatched bases: 8. The germline V gene encodes CDR1 GTSNPN and CDR2 SVGIG (reference sequence).

The chain joins TRBV18 to TRBJ1-2; a weak D match, TRBD1 (6 bases). CDR3 size: 16 residues. V gave up 3 bases and J gave up 6 bases, with 20 bases separating them. The germline CDR1 and CDR2 sequences are KGHSH and LQKENI. In nucleotides, the CDR3 is TGTGCCAGCTCACCCGATAGAGCTACTTCAGGGGATGGCTACACCTTC. Its translation: CASSPDRATSGDGYTF.

V is TRBV2 and J is TRBJ1-2; D possibly corresponds to TRBD1 (5 bases). Germline-derived CDR1 and CDR2 are SNHLY and FYNNEI. V lost 3 bases to trimming and J lost 7 bases, with 6 bases between them. The CDR3 length is 11 residues. CDR3 region: CASSDGGGYTF. The CDR3 DNA sequence: TGTGCCAGCAGTGACGGGGGTGGCTACACCTTC.

This clone showed up just once. J is TRBJ2-2 and V is TRBV7-2; 15 bases line up with TRBD2. The CDR3 runs 17 residues. Germline values: CDR1 SGHTA, CDR2 FQGNSA. The V gene end was trimmed by 5 bases and the J gene end by 8 bases; junction bases not matched to a gene: 9. The CDR3 region has the DNA TGTGCCAGCAGCGCCCAGGGACTAGCGGGAGGAGGTGGGGAGCTGTTTTTT. Its translation is CASSAQGLAGGGGELFF.

V and J are TRBV7-2 and TRBJ2-5; the D is unclear. The CDR3 extends over 12 amino acids. Germline values: CDR1 SGHTA, CDR2 FQGNSA. Between the trimmed V and J ends, which lost 1 base and 11 bases, there was a span of 11 bases. The CDR3 sequence is CASSLVLSPQYF. CDR3 sequence (DNA): TGTGCCAGCAGCTTAGTTCTGTCTCCTCAGTACTTC.

This clone was observed a single time. The CDR3 nucleotides are TGTGCCAGCAGTTTAATAAGGGGGCGACGCACAGATACGCAGTATTTT. Translating it yields CASSLIRGRRTDTQYF. The chain is built from TRBV28 and TRBJ2-3; TRBD1 matches at 7 bases. Germline V gene lookup returns CDR1 MDHEN and CDR2 SYDVKM. V was pared by 2 bases and J by 1 base, with 6 bases of the junction left unmatched. CDR3 length: 16 amino acids. The whole variable domain, remainder taken from reference TRBV28 and TRBJ2-3, is DVKVTQSSRYLVKRTGEKVFLECVQDMDHENMFWYRQDPGLGLRLIYFSYDVKMKEKGDIPEGYSVSREKKERFSLILESASTNQTSMYLCASSLIRGRRTDTQYFGPGTRLTVL.